One sample yielded the 27 T cell receptor beta chains listed below, sequenced in a study of control samples from healthy donors and cancer patients. Libraries were prepared by immunoSEQ multiplex PCR; TCRdb keeps only in-frame clonotypes and omits some of them. The table records roughly 450,000 clones, 90% of them present only once. Material for sequencing was PBMCs. The origin of the receptors is a man in his forties with head and neck cancer.

The chain has TRBV11-2 and TRBJ1-1; 7 nucleotides align to TRBD1. Trimming cost V 5 bases and J 6 bases; bases outside gene matches: 12. This CDR3 spans 15 amino acids. Germline V gene lookup returns CDR1 SGHAT and CDR2 FQNNGV. CDR3 sequence reads: CASSGSGTVPAEAFF. For the CDR3, the DNA is TGTGCCAGCAGCGGCTCCGGGACAGTGCCAGCTGAAGCTTTCTTT.

This sequence joins TRBV7-2 and TRBJ2-3, with TRBD2 identical over 15 bases. CDR1 is SGHTA, CDR2 FQGNSA, per germline. V was pared by 4 bases and J by 6 bases, with 8 bases of the junction left unmatched. The CDR3 consists of 17 residues. In DNA form, the CDR3 reads TGTGCCAGCAGCTGGACTAGCGGGGGGGCCACCCCGGATACGCAGTATTTT. This sequence encodes CASSWTSGGATPDTQYF. The whole variable domain, filled in from reference TRBV7-2 and TRBJ2-3, reads GAGVSQSPSNKVTEKGKDVELRCDPISGHTALYWYRQSLGQGLEFLIYFQGNSAPDKSGLPSDRFSAERTGGSVSTLTIQRTQQEDSAVYLCASSWTSGGATPDTQYFGPGTRLTVL.

This chain joins TRBV29-1 and TRBJ2-7; D may be TRBD1 (6 bases). V was clipped by 0 bases and J by 7 bases, with 16 bases between them. This CDR3 has 14 residues. The V gene's germline CDR1 is SQVTM and CDR2 ANQGSEA. CDR3 loop: CSVEDPGAGREQYF. The CDR3 coding sequence is TGCAGCGTTGAAGATCCAGGGGCAGGCCGGGAGCAGTACTTC.

The rearrangement joins TRBV7-3 to TRBJ2-2; perhaps D is TRBD1 or TRBD2 (5 bases each). Trimming cost V 0 bases and J 6 bases, with 8 bases left between them. Germline CDR1 SGHTA, CDR2 FQGTGA. This CDR3 is 14 amino acids long. The CDR3 region is CASSLTGDAGELFF. In DNA form, the CDR3 reads TGTGCCAGCAGCTTAACAGGGGACGCCGGGGAGCTGTTTTTT.

V and J are TRBV5-8 and TRBJ1-3; no clear D gene. Looked up from germline, CDR1 is SGHTS and CDR2 is YDEGEE. The ends were cut back, 0 bases at V and 6 bases at J, with 13 bases in the middle. The CDR3 totals 15 residues. Here the CDR3 reads CASSLAVGYENTIYF. For the CDR3, the DNA is TGTGCCAGCAGCTTGGCCGTAGGGTACGAAAACACCATATATTTT.

The chain links TRBV11-2 to TRBJ1-2; the match to TRBD1 covers 11 bases. The CDR3 spans 15 residues. V gave up 5 bases and J gave up 4 bases; unmatched junction bases: 6. From germline, CDR1 is SGHAT and CDR2 FQNNGV. The CDR3 is CASSQDRGRGYGYTF. In nucleotides, the CDR3 is TGTGCCAGCAGCCAGGACAGGGGGCGAGGCTATGGCTACACCTTC.

The CDR3 region is CASSAWDPEETQYF. CDR3 bases: TGTGCCAGCAGTGCGTGGGACCCCGAAGAGACCCAGTACTTC. The rearrangement joins TRBV25-1 to TRBJ2-5, with D tentatively TRBD1 or TRBD2 (5 bases each). Trimming left V 4 bases short and J 3 bases short, with 12 bases between. The length of the CDR3 is 14 residues. In germline, CDR1 is MGHDK, CDR2 SYGVNS. The full variable domain, completed using reference TRBV25-1 and TRBJ2-5, is EADIYQTPRYLVIGTGKKITLECSQTMGHDKMYWYQQDPGMELHLIHYSYGVNSTEKGDLSSESTVSRIRTEHFPLTLESARPSHTSQYLCASSAWDPEETQYFGPGTRLLVL.

The rearrangement links TRBV6-5 to TRBJ1-2; no reliable D call. Trimming removed 5 bases at V and 8 bases at J, with 9 bases between. The length of the CDR3 is 11 residues. CDR1 MNHEY and CDR2 SVGAGI come from the germline V gene. CDR3 protein: CASSRDGGYTF. The DNA of the CDR3 is TGTGCCAGCAGTCGGGATGGCGGCTACACCTTC.

The chain links TRBV9 to TRBJ2-3; TRBD1 or TRBD2 may be the D gene (5 bases each). From germline, CDR1 is SGDLS and CDR2 YYNGEE. Trimming pared 4 bases from V and 3 bases from J, leaving 15 bases between. This CDR3 comprises 15 residues. The CDR3 nucleotides are TGTGCCAGCAGCTCGGGGACCCCCGTGACAGATACGCAGTATTTT. Protein sequence: CASSSGTPVTDTQYF.

The CDR3 sequence is CASSRTGGAFIGTF. The DNA of the CDR3 is TGTGCCAGCAGCCGGACAGGGGGCGCTTTTATCGGAACCTTC. The chain carries TRBV6-5 and TRBJ1-2; 11 bases line up with TRBD1. Germline-derived CDR1 and CDR2 are MNHEY and SVGAGI. J lost 14 bases, V lost 6 bases, and 14 bases had no gene match. CDR3 size: 14 residues.

This clone has only one observation. The chain carries TRBV6-5 and TRBJ2-7; perhaps TRBD2 as D (6 bases). The CDR3 has 15 residues. Trimming cost V 4 bases and J 0 bases, with 13 bases left between them. Germline V gene lookup returns CDR1 MNHEY and CDR2 SVGAGI. CDR3 sequence reads: CASSSYGDFSYEQYF. The CDR3 DNA reads as TGTGCCAGCAGTTCCTACGGGGACTTCTCCTACGAGCAGTACTTC.

This chain links TRBV3-1 (or the pseudogene TRBV3-2) with TRBJ2-5; TRBD1 matches 11 bases. Germline-derived CDR1 and CDR2 are LGHDT and YNNKEL (reference sequence). The CDR3 consists of 16 residues. V was pared by 3 bases and J by 4 bases, with 7 bases of the junction left unmatched. This CDR3 reads CASSQGGQGVRETQYF. In DNA form, the CDR3 reads TGTGCCAGCAGCCAGGGGGGACAGGGGGTTCGAGAGACCCAGTACTTC.

V usage is TRBV21-1 and J usage is TRBJ2-3; the listed D gene, TRBD2, was not tested against the DNA. TRBV21-1 is flagged as a pseudogene. The CDR3 loop spans 17 amino acids. Written as DNA, the CDR3 is TGTGCCAGCAGCAAAGGGGAAGGCGGGGGGGACACAGATACGCAGTATTTT. It encodes CASSKGEGGGDTDTQYF.

J is TRBJ1-1 and V is TRBV27; D uncertain. The CDR3 runs to 13 residues. The V and J ends lost 0 bases and 5 bases respectively, with 7 bases between them. The V gene's germline CDR1 is MNHEY and CDR2 SMNVEV (reference sequence). The CDR3 here is CASSLSYGTEAFF. The DNA for the CDR3 is TGTGCCAGCAGTTTATCGTATGGTACTGAAGCTTTCTTT.

V usage is TRBV4-2 and J usage is TRBJ1-4, with 12 bases matching TRBD1. Germline V lookup: CDR1 LGHNA, CDR2 YNFKEQ. V shed 1 base, J shed 7 bases, and the junction held 7 bases outside the gene matches. This CDR3 spans 17 amino acids. DNA of the CDR3: TGTGCCAGCAGCCAAGGGGGACAGGGGGCGTATGCTGAAAAACTGTTTTTT. Protein sequence: CASSQGGQGAYAEKLFF.

The genes are TRBV5-4 and TRBJ2-7; D possibly uses TRBD1 or TRBD2 (6 bases each). V was pared by 0 bases and J by 2 bases, with 12 bases between. Per the germline V gene, CDR1 is SGHNT and CDR2 is YYREEE (reference sequence). The CDR3 runs 15 residues. CDR3 protein: CASSLALGGPYEQYF. CDR3 bases: TGTGCCAGCAGCTTGGCGCTTGGGGGGCCCTACGAGCAGTACTTC.

Concerning this clone itself: Mismatch with germline at one junction end may stem from a read error. The rearrangement joins TRBV27 to TRBJ2-1; tentatively, D is TRBD2 (6 bases). CDR1 and CDR2 (germline): MNHEY, SMNVEV (reference sequence). This CDR3 has 14 amino acids. The CDR3 spells CASALRDSFNEQFF. CDR3 nucleotides: TGTGCCAGCGCACTCCGGGACTCCTTCAATGAGCAGTTCTTC.

The V and J genes are TRBV28 and TRBJ2-5; tentative D call: TRBD2 (7 bases). The germline V gene has CDR1 MDHEN and CDR2 SYDVKM. The V end was cut by 6 bases, the J end by 4 bases, with 15 bases between. This CDR3 has 14 residues. DNA for the CDR3: TGTGCCAGCAGCCAAAGGGGGGGCGGAGAGACCCAGTACTTC. As protein: CASSQRGGGETQYF.

The chain couples TRBV5-4 to TRBJ1-2; no clear D. Looked up from germline, CDR1 is SGHNT and CDR2 is YYREEE (reference sequence). Trimming cost V 4 bases and J 0 bases, with 13 bases left between them. The CDR3 runs to 15 residues. The CDR3 region is CASSRAAATNYGYTF. The CDR3, as DNA: TGTGCCAGCAGCCGGGCGGCGGCCACTAACTATGGCTACACCTTC. Using reference TRBV5-4 and TRBJ1-2 for the parts outside the CDR3, the full variable domain is ETGVTQSPTHLIKTRGQQVTLRCSSQSGHNTVSWYQQALGQGPQFIFQYYREEENGRGNFPPRFSGLQFPNYSSELNVNALELDDSALYLCASSRAAATNYGYTFGSGTRLTVV.

The rearrangement joins TRBV27 to TRBJ1-6; the match to TRBD1 covers 8 bases. Germline CDR1 is MNHEY and CDR2 is SMNVEV (reference sequence). The CDR3 loop spans 14 amino acids. The J segment lost 6 bases and the V segment lost 6 bases, leaving 4 bases of the junction unmatched. This chain's CDR3 is CASRTQGVNSPLHF. CDR3 coding DNA: TGTGCCAGCAGGACACAGGGGGTTAATTCACCCCTCCACTTT.

This chain joins TRBV15 and TRBJ2-5; D not resolved. CDR3 size: 15 residues. From germline, CDR1 is LNHNV and CDR2 YYDKDF (reference sequence). V shed 1 base and J shed 5 bases, with 14 bases lying between them. CDR3 amino acids: CATSRVDESMETQYF. The CDR3 coding sequence is TGTGCCACCAGCAGAGTCGATGAAAGCATGGAGACCCAGTACTTC.

This clone showed up just once. The chain joins TRBV6-5 to TRBJ1-2, with D perhaps TRBD1 (6 bases). This CDR3 contains 13 residues. Trimming took off 3 bases at V and 4 bases at J, with 9 bases between the two ends. Per the germline V gene, CDR1 is MNHEY and CDR2 is SVGAGI. DNA of the CDR3: TGTGCCAGCAGTTATGGACAGATCTATGGCTACACCTTC. This gives the protein CASSYGQIYGYTF.

The chain recombines TRBV19 with TRBJ1-3; possible D gene TRBD1, 5 bases. CDR1 and CDR2 from the germline V gene are LNHDA and SQIVND (reference sequence). The CDR3 covers 16 residues. Trimming took off 3 bases at V and 0 bases at J, with 12 bases between the two ends. The CDR3 is CASSMPRGDSGNTIYF. The DNA for the CDR3 is TGTGCCAGTAGTATGCCTCGGGGGGACTCTGGAAACACCATATATTTT.

The rearrangement uses TRBV3-1 (or the pseudogene TRBV3-2) and TRBJ2-7; D perhaps matches TRBD2 (6 bases). The CDR3 covers 16 residues. The V end lost 2 bases, the J end lost 1 base, and 15 bases lay between the germline ends. Germline lookup yields CDR1 LGHDT and CDR2 YNNKEL (reference sequence). The CDR3 loop is CASSQWSSGLSYEQYF. The CDR3 DNA reads as TGTGCCAGCAGCCAATGGTCCAGCGGGCTATCCTACGAGCAGTACTTC.

This chain links TRBV27 with TRBJ2-5; 7 bases map to TRBD1. Germline CDR1 reads MNHEY; CDR2 reads SMNVEV (reference sequence). This CDR3 spans 13 amino acids. After removal of 6 bases from V and 3 bases from J, the junction contained 4 bases not matched to a gene. CDR3 region: CASSRDREETQYF. The CDR3 region has the DNA TGTGCCAGCAGCCGAGACAGGGAAGAGACCCAGTACTTC.

V and J are TRBV4-3 and TRBJ1-6, with D unclear. The germline V gene has CDR1 LGHNA and CDR2 YSLEER. This CDR3 is built from 16 residues. V lost 1 base, J lost 0 bases, and 7 bases lay in between. CDR3: CASSQVPSSYNSPLHF. The CDR3 coding sequence is TGCGCCAGCAGCCAAGTCCCGAGCTCCTATAATTCACCCCTCCACTTT.

This chain uses TRBV28 with TRBJ2-7; 11 bases map to TRBD1. The CDR3 spans 17 residues. Trimming cost V 6 bases and J 0 bases; bases outside gene matches: 10. CDR1 is MDHEN, CDR2 SYDVKM, per germline. This CDR3 reads CASSFDPGTGGSYEQYF. CDR3 nucleotide sequence: TGTGCCAGCAGCTTCGACCCCGGGACAGGGGGCTCCTACGAGCAGTACTTC.